These T cell receptor beta chains were read from a single sample in a study of shared clonotypes between healthy human individuals. Sequenced by immunoSEQ multiplex PCR; TCRdb stores in-frame clones only, minus some. The sample records more than 1 million clones, 78% being singletons. Material: memory CD4+ T cells from PBMCs. The receptors stem from a man between 18 and 35 years old in good health. Some clones in this sample may be carry-over from other donors' samples. CDR3s include the opening cysteine and the closing phenylalanine or tryptophan. The order of the fields is V gene, D gene, clone size, J gene, CDR3 protein, CDR3 DNA. D genes are given only for firm matches. Clone size, where shown, is once, few, many, or a class for clones that have expanded.

v_gene: TRBV2; d_gene: NA; abundance: NA; j_gene: TRBJ1-1; CDR3aa: CASRLMNTEAFF; CDR3nt: TGTGCCAGCAGACTGATGAACACTGAAGCTTTCTTT
v_gene: TRBV28; d_gene: NA; abundance: NA; j_gene: TRBJ2-5; CDR3aa: CASTAQPETQYF; CDR3nt: TGTGCCAGCACCGCCCAACCCGAGACCCAGTACTTC
v_gene: TRBV10-3; d_gene: TRBD1; abundance: few; j_gene: TRBJ1-2; CDR3aa: CAIMAGQGDGYTF; CDR3nt: TGTGCCATCATGGCGGGACAGGGGGATGGCTACACCTTC
v_gene: TRBV6-5; d_gene: TRBD1; abundance: few; j_gene: TRBJ2-3; CDR3aa: CASSSIDRVPDTQYF; CDR3nt: TGTGCCAGCAGTTCCATCGACAGGGTTCCCGATACGCAGTATTTT
v_gene: TRBV6-1; d_gene: NA; abundance: NA; j_gene: TRBJ1-1; CDR3aa: CASSEKGHNTEAFF; CDR3nt: TGTGCCAGCAGTGAAAAAGGACACAACACTGAAGCTTTCTTT
v_gene: TRBV9; d_gene: NA; abundance: NA; j_gene: TRBJ1-3; CDR3aa: CASSPTPAPGNTIYF; CDR3nt: TGTGCCAGCAGCCCTACGCCGGCTCCCGGAAACACCATATATTTT
v_gene: TRBV7-3; d_gene: NA; abundance: NA; j_gene: TRBJ2-5; CDR3aa: CASSLIAGSETQYF; CDR3nt: TGTGCCAGCAGTCTGATAGCCGGGTCGGAGACCCAGTACTTC
v_gene: TRBV4-1; d_gene: TRBD2; abundance: NA; j_gene: TRBJ2-3; CDR3aa: CASSAGLAGDTDTQYF; CDR3nt: TGCGCCAGCAGCGCTGGACTAGCGGGAGACACAGATACGCAGTATTTT
v_gene: TRBV18; d_gene: NA; abundance: NA; j_gene: TRBJ1-1; CDR3aa: CASSPGRETEAFF; CDR3nt: TGTGCCAGCTCACCAGGGCGAGAAACTGAAGCTTTCTTT
v_gene: TRBV27; d_gene: NA; abundance: NA; j_gene: TRBJ2-5; CDR3aa: CASGGWESQYF; CDR3nt: TGTGCCAGCGGTGGGTGGGAGTCCCAGTACTTC
v_gene: TRBV7-2; d_gene: TRBD2; abundance: NA; j_gene: TRBJ2-7; CDR3aa: CASSTPAGTSLSVSYEQYF; CDR3nt: TGTGCCAGCAGCACACCAGCGGGAACCTCTCTAAGCGTATCCTACGAGCAGTACTTC
v_gene: TRBV19; d_gene: TRBD2; abundance: NA; j_gene: TRBJ2-7; CDR3aa: CASTPRPGSGRGRQYEQYF; CDR3nt: TGTGCCAGTACCCCCCGCCCGGGGAGCGGGAGGGGGAGACAATACGAGCAGTACTTC
v_gene: TRBV9; d_gene: TRBD1; abundance: NA; j_gene: TRBJ2-3; CDR3aa: CASSYRTGKTDTQYF; CDR3nt: TGTGCCAGCAGCTACCGGACAGGGAAAACAGATACGCAGTATTTT
v_gene: TRBV2; d_gene: NA; abundance: NA; j_gene: TRBJ2-5; CDR3aa: CASSLQGRETQYF; CDR3nt: TGTGCCAGCAGCCTCCAGGGGCGGGAGACCCAGTACTTC
v_gene: TRBV18; d_gene: TRBD2; abundance: NA; j_gene: TRBJ2-3; CDR3aa: CASSPLAGGRYDTQYF; CDR3nt: TGTGCCAGCTCACCCCTAGCGGGAGGTAGATACGATACGCAGTATTTT
v_gene: TRBV5-1; d_gene: TRBD1; abundance: NA; j_gene: TRBJ2-7; CDR3aa: CASTPSTGSYEQYF; CDR3nt: TGCGCCAGCACCCCTTCGACAGGGTCCTACGAGCAGTACTTC
v_gene: TRBV6-1; d_gene: TRBD1; abundance: NA; j_gene: TRBJ1-2; CDR3aa: CAITQNRGGNYGYTF; CDR3nt: TGTGCCATTACGCAAAACAGGGGAGGTAACTATGGCTACACCTTC
v_gene: TRBV2; d_gene: NA; abundance: NA; j_gene: TRBJ2-1; CDR3aa: CASSGSGPEQFF; CDR3nt: TGTGCCAGCAGTGGATCGGGGCCTGAGCAGTTCTTC
v_gene: TRBV6-6; d_gene: TRBD2; abundance: NA; j_gene: TRBJ2-7; CDR3aa: CASSDGGGNEQYF; CDR3nt: TGTGCCAGCAGTGACGGGGGGGGAAACGAGCAGTACTTC
v_gene: TRBV10-1; d_gene: NA; abundance: NA; j_gene: TRBJ1-5; CDR3aa: CASSLGSLYPQHF; CDR3nt: TGCGCCAGCAGTCTCGGCAGTTTGTATCCCCAGCATTTT
v_gene: TRBV18; d_gene: NA; abundance: NA; j_gene: TRBJ2-1; CDR3aa: CASSDRYNEQFF; CDR3nt: TGTGCCAGCTCGGACCGTTACAATGAGCAGTTCTTC
v_gene: TRBV6-5; d_gene: TRBD1; abundance: NA; j_gene: TRBJ2-3; CDR3aa: CASSQGQVTDTQYF; CDR3nt: TGTGCCAGCAGCCAGGGACAGGTGACAGATACGCAGTATTTT
v_gene: TRBV5-1; d_gene: TRBD1; abundance: NA; j_gene: TRBJ1-4; CDR3aa: CASSLSTTGQREKLFF; CDR3nt: TGCGCCAGCAGCTTGTCTACGACAGGGCAGAGGGAAAAACTGTTTTTT
v_gene: TRBV4-3; d_gene: TRBD1; abundance: NA; j_gene: TRBJ1-5; CDR3aa: CASSQEGPGGGEQPQHF; CDR3nt: TGCGCCAGCAGCCAAGAGGGGCCAGGGGGCGGTGAGCAGCCCCAGCATTTT
v_gene: TRBV28; d_gene: TRBD1; abundance: few; j_gene: TRBJ1-2; CDR3aa: CASRRVQGARGYTF; CDR3nt: TGTGCCAGCAGGCGTGTACAGGGGGCGCGGGGCTACACCTTC
v_gene: TRBV30; d_gene: TRBD2; abundance: NA; j_gene: TRBJ2-1; CDR3aa: CAWRLAGKSYNEQFF; CDR3nt: TGTGCCTGGAGGTTAGCGGGGAAATCCTACAATGAGCAGTTCTTC
v_gene: TRBV19; d_gene: TRBD2; abundance: NA; j_gene: TRBJ2-1; CDR3aa: CASSRLAGLNEQFF; CDR3nt: TGTGCCAGTAGTCGACTAGCGGGTCTCAATGAGCAGTTCTTC
v_gene: TRBV6-5; d_gene: TRBD1; abundance: NA; j_gene: TRBJ2-5; CDR3aa: CASSYTPDRARETQYF; CDR3nt: TGTGCCAGCAGTTACACCCCGGACAGGGCTCGAGAGACCCAGTACTTC
v_gene: TRBV18; d_gene: TRBD1; abundance: few; j_gene: TRBJ1-1; CDR3aa: CASSPGQMNTEAFF; CDR3nt: TGTGCCAGCTCACCGGGACAGATGAACACTGAAGCTTTCTTT
v_gene: TRBV5-1; d_gene: TRBD1; abundance: few; j_gene: TRBJ1-2; CDR3aa: CASSNSGGDYGYTF; CDR3nt: TGCGCCAGCAGCAACTCAGGGGGCGACTATGGCTACACCTTC
v_gene: TRBV6-1; d_gene: NA; abundance: NA; j_gene: TRBJ1-2; CDR3aa: CASSEHPRYGYTF; CDR3nt: TGTGCCAGCAGTGAACACCCACGGTATGGCTACACCTTC
v_gene: TRBV5-8; d_gene: NA; abundance: NA; j_gene: TRBJ2-7; CDR3aa: CASSLDLGVKTYEQYF; CDR3nt: TGTGCCAGCAGCTTGGACCTGGGGGTAAAAACCTACGAGCAGTACTTC
v_gene: TRBV2; d_gene: TRBD1; abundance: few; j_gene: TRBJ1-2; CDR3aa: CASSETGGVYGYTF; CDR3nt: TGTGCCAGTTCAGAGACAGGGGGCGTCTATGGCTACACCTTC
v_gene: TRBV18; d_gene: NA; abundance: NA; j_gene: TRBJ2-7; CDR3aa: CASSPPSSYEQYF; CDR3nt: TGTGCCAGCTCACCCCCAAGCTCCTACGAGCAGTACTTC
v_gene: TRBV14; d_gene: NA; abundance: NA; j_gene: TRBJ1-1; CDR3aa: CASSRQVGVEAFF; CDR3nt: TGTGCCAGCAGCCGGCAAGTGGGAGTTGAAGCTTTCTTT
v_gene: TRBV7-8; d_gene: NA; abundance: NA; j_gene: TRBJ2-2; CDR3aa: CASSLPGSGELFF; CDR3nt: TGTGCCAGCAGCTTGCCAGGTTCCGGGGAGCTGTTTTTT
v_gene: TRBV2; d_gene: TRBD2; abundance: few; j_gene: TRBJ2-7; CDR3aa: CASIPLAGEGYEQYF; CDR3nt: TGTGCCAGCATCCCTCTAGCGGGAGAGGGCTACGAGCAGTACTTC
v_gene: TRBV5-4; d_gene: TRBD2; abundance: few; j_gene: TRBJ2-7; CDR3aa: CASSETSGTYEQYF; CDR3nt: TGTGCCAGCAGCGAGACTAGCGGAACCTACGAGCAGTACTTC
v_gene: TRBV5-8; d_gene: TRBD1; abundance: NA; j_gene: TRBJ2-7; CDR3aa: CASSLDLVPGGKGKQYF; CDR3nt: TGTGCCAGCAGCTTGGATCTGGTGCCAGGGGGCAAGGGGAAGCAGTACTTC
v_gene: TRBV28; d_gene: TRBD2; abundance: few; j_gene: TRBJ2-7; CDR3aa: CASSLGRSGRQSYEQYF; CDR3nt: TGTGCCAGCAGTTTGGGCAGGAGCGGGAGGCAATCCTACGAGCAGTACTTC
v_gene: TRBV4-1; d_gene: TRBD2; abundance: NA; j_gene: TRBJ2-3; CDR3aa: CASSQRASGPDTQYF; CDR3nt: TGCGCCAGCAGCCAACGGGCTAGCGGTCCAGATACGCAGTATTTT
v_gene: TRBV5-1; d_gene: TRBD2; abundance: few; j_gene: TRBJ2-1; CDR3aa: CASSFSPPHPNSGGTYNEQFF; CDR3nt: TGCGCCAGCAGCTTTTCCCCCCCCCACCCAAATAGCGGGGGCACCTACAATGAGCAGTTCTTC
v_gene: TRBV11-2; d_gene: NA; abundance: NA; j_gene: TRBJ2-1; CDR3aa: CASSPIRTAARGEQFF; CDR3nt: TGTGCCAGCAGTCCAATCCGGACAGCGGCCCGGGGTGAGCAGTTCTTC
v_gene: TRBV27; d_gene: NA; abundance: NA; j_gene: TRBJ2-5; CDR3aa: CASSLQGRETQYF; CDR3nt: TGTGCCAGCAGTTTACAGGGACGGGAGACCCAGTACTTC
v_gene: TRBV30; d_gene: TRBD2; abundance: NA; j_gene: TRBJ2-5; CDR3aa: CAWTQRRGETQYF; CDR3nt: TGTGCCTGGACCCAAAGGCGGGGGGAGACCCAGTACTTC
v_gene: TRBV7-7; d_gene: TRBD2; abundance: NA; j_gene: TRBJ2-5; CDR3aa: CASSLGLAGVRETQYF; CDR3nt: TGTGCCAGCAGCTTGGGACTAGCGGGAGTTCGGGAGACCCAGTACTTC
v_gene: TRBV6-5; d_gene: NA; abundance: NA; j_gene: TRBJ2-1; CDR3aa: CASGLRGGNNEQFF; CDR3nt: TGTGCCAGCGGGTTGAGGGGGGGGAACAATGAGCAGTTCTTC
v_gene: TRBV19; d_gene: NA; abundance: NA; j_gene: TRBJ1-5; CDR3aa: CASSLRDRNQPQHF; CDR3nt: TGTGCCAGTAGTCTCAGGGATCGCAATCAGCCCCAGCATTTT
v_gene: TRBV5-1; d_gene: NA; abundance: once; j_gene: TRBJ1-3; CDR3aa: CASSGDIGNTIYF; CDR3nt: TGCGCCAGCAGCGGAGACATAGGAAACACCATATATTTT
v_gene: TRBV11-2; d_gene: NA; abundance: NA; j_gene: TRBJ2-1; CDR3aa: CASSFYAGSPNEQFF; CDR3nt: TGTGCCAGCAGCTTCTATGCGGGATCCCCCAATGAGCAGTTCTTC
v_gene: TRBV6-6; d_gene: TRBD1; abundance: NA; j_gene: TRBJ1-5; CDR3aa: CASRADRGRQPQHF; CDR3nt: TGTGCCAGCAGAGCAGACAGGGGGCGTCAGCCCCAGCATTTT
v_gene: TRBV30; d_gene: NA; abundance: NA; j_gene: TRBJ2-5; CDR3aa: CAWSVLSGGQEAQYF; CDR3nt: TGTGCCTGGAGTGTCCTCTCCGGAGGGCAAGAGGCCCAGTACTTC
v_gene: TRBV5-4; d_gene: NA; abundance: once; j_gene: TRBJ2-2; CDR3aa: CASSLRHGELFF; CDR3nt: TGTGCCAGCAGCTTGCGGCACGGGGAGCTGTTTTTT
v_gene: TRBV7-9; d_gene: TRBD2; abundance: NA; j_gene: TRBJ2-3; CDR3aa: CASSPSLAETDTQYF; CDR3nt: TGTGCCAGCAGCCCCAGCCTAGCGGAGACAGATACGCAGTATTTT
v_gene: TRBV28; d_gene: NA; abundance: NA; j_gene: TRBJ2-5; CDR3aa: CASRRNTETQYF; CDR3nt: TGTGCCAGCAGGAGGAATACAGAGACCCAGTACTTC